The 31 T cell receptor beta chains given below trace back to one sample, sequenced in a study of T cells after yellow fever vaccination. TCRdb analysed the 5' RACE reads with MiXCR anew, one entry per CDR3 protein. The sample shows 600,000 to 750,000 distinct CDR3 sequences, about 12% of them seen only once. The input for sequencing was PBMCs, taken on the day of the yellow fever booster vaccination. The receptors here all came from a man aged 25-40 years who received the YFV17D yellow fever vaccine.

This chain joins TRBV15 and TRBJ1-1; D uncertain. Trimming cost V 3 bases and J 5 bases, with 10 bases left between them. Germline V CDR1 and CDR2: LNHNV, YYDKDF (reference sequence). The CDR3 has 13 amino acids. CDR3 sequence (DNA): TGTGCCACCAGCAGGACGGGTGTGACTGAAGCTTTCTTT. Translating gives CATSRTGVTEAFF.

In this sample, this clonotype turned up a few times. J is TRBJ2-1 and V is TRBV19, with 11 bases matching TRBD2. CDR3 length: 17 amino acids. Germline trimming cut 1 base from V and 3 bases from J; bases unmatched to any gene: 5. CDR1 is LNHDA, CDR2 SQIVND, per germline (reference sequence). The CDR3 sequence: CASSIGRTSGRYNEQFF. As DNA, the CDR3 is TGTGCCAGTAGTATAGGAAGGACTAGCGGGCGCTACAATGAGCAGTTCTTC.

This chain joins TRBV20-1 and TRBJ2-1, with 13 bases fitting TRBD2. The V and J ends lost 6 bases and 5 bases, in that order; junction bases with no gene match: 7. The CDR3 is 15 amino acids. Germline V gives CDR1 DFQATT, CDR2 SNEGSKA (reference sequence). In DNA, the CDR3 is TGCAGTGCAAAACCGGGACTAGCGGGGCACAATGAGCAGTTCTTC. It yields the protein CSAKPGLAGHNEQFF.

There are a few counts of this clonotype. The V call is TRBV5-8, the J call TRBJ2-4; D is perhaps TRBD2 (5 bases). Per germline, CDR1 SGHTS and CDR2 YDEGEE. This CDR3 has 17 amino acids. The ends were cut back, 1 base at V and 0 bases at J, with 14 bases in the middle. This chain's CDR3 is CASSLSDGLLAKNIQYF. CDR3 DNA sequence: TGTGCCAGCAGCTTGTCTGACGGACTTCTAGCCAAAAACATTCAGTACTTC. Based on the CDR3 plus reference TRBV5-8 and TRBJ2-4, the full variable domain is EAGVTQSPTHLIKTRGQQATLRCSPISGHTSVYWYQQALGLGLQFLLWYDEGEERNRGNFPPRFSGRQFPNYSSELNVNALELEDSALYLCASSLSDGLLAKNIQYFGAGTRLSVL.

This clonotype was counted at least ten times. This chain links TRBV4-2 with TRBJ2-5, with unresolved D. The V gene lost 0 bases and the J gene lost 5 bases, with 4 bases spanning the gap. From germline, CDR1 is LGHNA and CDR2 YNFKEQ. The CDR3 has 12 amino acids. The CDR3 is CASSQDLETQYF. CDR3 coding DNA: TGTGCCAGCAGCCAAGATTTGGAGACCCAGTACTTC.

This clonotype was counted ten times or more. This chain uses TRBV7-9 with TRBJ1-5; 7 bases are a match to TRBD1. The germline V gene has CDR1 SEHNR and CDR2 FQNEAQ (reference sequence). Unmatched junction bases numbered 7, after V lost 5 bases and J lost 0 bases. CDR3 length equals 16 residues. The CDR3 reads CASSQETGNSNQPQHF. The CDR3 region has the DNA TGTGCCAGCAGCCAAGAGACAGGGAATAGCAATCAGCCCCAGCATTTT.

The CDR3 sequence: CASSTGTATDTQYF. The DNA of the CDR3 is TGCGCCAGCAGCACCGGGACAGCCACAGATACGCAGTATTTT. V is TRBV5-1 and J is TRBJ2-3; 7 nucleotides line up with TRBD1. The V segment lost 4 bases and the J segment 2 bases; nucleotides outside the gene matches: 4. Germline V gene lookup returns CDR1 SGHRS and CDR2 YFSETQ. This CDR3 contains 14 residues.

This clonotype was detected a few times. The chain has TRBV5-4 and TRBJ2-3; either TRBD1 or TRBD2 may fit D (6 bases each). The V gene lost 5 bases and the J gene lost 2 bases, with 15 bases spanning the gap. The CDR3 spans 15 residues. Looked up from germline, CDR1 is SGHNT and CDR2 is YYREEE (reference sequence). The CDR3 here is CASRRGDLTTDTQYF. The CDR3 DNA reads TGTGCCAGCAGGAGGGGGGACTTAACCACAGATACGCAGTATTTT.

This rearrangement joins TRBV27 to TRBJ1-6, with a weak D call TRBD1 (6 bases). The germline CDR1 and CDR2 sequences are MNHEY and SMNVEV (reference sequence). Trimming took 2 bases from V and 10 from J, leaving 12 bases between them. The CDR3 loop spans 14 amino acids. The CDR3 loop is CASSLGFRGSPLHF. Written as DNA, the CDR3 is TGTGCCAGCAGTTTAGGGTTCAGGGGATCACCCCTCCACTTT.

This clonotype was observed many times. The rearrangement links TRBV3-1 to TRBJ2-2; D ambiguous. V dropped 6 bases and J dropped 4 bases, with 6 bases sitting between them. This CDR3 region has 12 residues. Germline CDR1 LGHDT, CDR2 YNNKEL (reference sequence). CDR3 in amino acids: CASRASTGELFF. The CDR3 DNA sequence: TGTGCCAGCAGGGCTAGCACCGGGGAGCTGTTTTTT.

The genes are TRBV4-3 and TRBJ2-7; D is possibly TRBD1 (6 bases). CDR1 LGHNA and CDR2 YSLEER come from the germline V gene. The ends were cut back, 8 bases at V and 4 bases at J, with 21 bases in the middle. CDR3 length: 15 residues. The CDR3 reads CASSRPGTRAYEQYF. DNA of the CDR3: TGCGCCAGCTCCAGGCCCGGGACAAGGGCTTACGAGCAGTACTTC.

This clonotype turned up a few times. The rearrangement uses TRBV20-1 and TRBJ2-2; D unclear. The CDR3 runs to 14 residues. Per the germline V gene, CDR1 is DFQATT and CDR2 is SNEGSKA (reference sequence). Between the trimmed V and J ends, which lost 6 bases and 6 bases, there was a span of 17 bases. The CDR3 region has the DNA TGCAGTGCCCCAAGTAACGTCGTCGCCGGGGAGCTGTTTTTT. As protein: CSAPSNVVAGELFF.

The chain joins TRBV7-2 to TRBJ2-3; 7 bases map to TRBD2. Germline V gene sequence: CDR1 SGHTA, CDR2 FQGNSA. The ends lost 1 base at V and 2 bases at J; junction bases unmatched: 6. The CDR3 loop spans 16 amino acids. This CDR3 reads CASSLGRERITDTQYF. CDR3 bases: TGTGCCAGCAGCTTAGGGCGGGAGAGAATCACAGATACGCAGTATTTT.

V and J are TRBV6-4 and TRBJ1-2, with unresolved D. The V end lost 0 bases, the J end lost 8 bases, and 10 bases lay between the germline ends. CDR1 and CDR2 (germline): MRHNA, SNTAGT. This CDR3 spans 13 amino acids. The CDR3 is CASSDSGLGGYTF. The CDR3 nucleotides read TGTGCCAGCAGTGACTCAGGGCTGGGAGGCTACACCTTC.

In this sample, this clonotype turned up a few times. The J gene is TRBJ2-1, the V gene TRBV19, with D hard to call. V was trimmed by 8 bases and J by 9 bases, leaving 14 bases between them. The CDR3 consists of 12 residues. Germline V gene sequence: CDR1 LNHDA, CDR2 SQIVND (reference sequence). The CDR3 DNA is TGTGCCAGTTCAATGGACCAATCTGAGCAGTTCTTC. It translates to CASSMDQSEQFF.

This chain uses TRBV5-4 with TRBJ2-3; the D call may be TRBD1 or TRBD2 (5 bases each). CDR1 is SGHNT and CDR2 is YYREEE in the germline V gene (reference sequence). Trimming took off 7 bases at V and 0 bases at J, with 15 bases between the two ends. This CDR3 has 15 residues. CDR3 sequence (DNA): TGTGCCAGCCGCACTTCGGGGCGCAGCACAGATACGCAGTATTTT. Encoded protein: CASRTSGRSTDTQYF.

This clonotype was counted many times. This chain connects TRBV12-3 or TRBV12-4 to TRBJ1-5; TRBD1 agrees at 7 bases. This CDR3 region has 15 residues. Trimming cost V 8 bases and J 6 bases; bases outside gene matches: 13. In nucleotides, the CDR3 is TGTGCCAGCGCTGCTCCCAGGGGGATGGCTCAGCCCCAGCATTTT. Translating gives CASAAPRGMAQPQHF.

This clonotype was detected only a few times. The CDR3 nucleotides are TGTGCCAGCAACCGGGGTGGCGGTCGCCCTGGCGAGCAGTACTTC. It codes for CASNRGGGRPGEQYF. V usage is TRBV5-6 and J usage is TRBJ2-7, with D perhaps TRBD2 (5 bases). Germline CDR1 SGHDT, CDR2 YYEEEE. V shed 6 bases and J shed 6 bases, with 22 bases lying between them. The CDR3 runs to 15 residues. The whole variable domain, filled in from reference TRBV5-6 and TRBJ2-7, reads DAGVTQSPTHLIKTRGQQVTLRCSPKSGHDTVSWYQQALGQGPQFIFQYYEEEERQRGNFPDRFSGHQFPNYSSELNVNALLLGDSALYLCASNRGGGRPGEQYFGPGTRLTVT.

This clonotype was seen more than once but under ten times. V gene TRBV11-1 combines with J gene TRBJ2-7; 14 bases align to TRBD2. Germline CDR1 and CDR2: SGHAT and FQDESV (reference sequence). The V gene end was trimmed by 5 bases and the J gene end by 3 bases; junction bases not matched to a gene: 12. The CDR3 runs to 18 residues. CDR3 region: CASSPNEPGLAGDYEQYF. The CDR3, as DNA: TGTGCCAGCAGCCCAAACGAGCCGGGACTAGCGGGGGACTACGAGCAGTACTTC.

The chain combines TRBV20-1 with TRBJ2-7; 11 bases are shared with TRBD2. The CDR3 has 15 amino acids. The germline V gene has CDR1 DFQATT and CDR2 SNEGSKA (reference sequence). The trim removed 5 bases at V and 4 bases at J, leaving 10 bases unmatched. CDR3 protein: CSAGLAGGLTYEQYF. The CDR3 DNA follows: TGCAGTGCTGGCCTAGCGGGAGGCCTAACTTACGAGCAGTACTTC.

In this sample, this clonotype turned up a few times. DNA of the CDR3: TGTGCCAGCAGTTTCACTAGGGCGGAGCAGTACTTC. Translated: CASSFTRAEQYF. The chain is built from TRBV6-6 and TRBJ2-7; perhaps TRBD2 as D (5 bases). V gave up 4 bases and J gave up 7 bases, with 11 bases separating them. The CDR3 is made up of 12 amino acids. Germline CDR1 MNHNY, CDR2 SVGAGI (reference sequence).

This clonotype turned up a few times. The CDR3 sequence: CATSGTQGQVWGETQYF. DNA for the CDR3: TGTGCCACCAGTGGAACTCAAGGACAGGTTTGGGGGGAGACCCAGTACTTC. The V call is TRBV24-1, the J call TRBJ2-5; 7 bases agree with TRBD1. The CDR3 sequence is 17 residues long. Germline V CDR1 and CDR2: KGHDR, SFDVKD. J lost 5 bases, V lost 5 bases, and 16 bases had no gene match.

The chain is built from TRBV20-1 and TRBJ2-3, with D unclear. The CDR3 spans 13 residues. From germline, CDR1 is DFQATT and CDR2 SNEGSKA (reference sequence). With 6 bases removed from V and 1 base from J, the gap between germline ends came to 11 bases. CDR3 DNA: TGCAGTGCCCGGATAGAGGGCACAGATACGCAGTATTTT. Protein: CSARIEGTDTQYF.

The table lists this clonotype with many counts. CDR3 nucleotide sequence: TGCGCCAGCAGCTTGGGGGTAGGGGTCTACGAGCAGTACTTC. Translation: CASSLGVGVYEQYF. The chain couples TRBV5-1 to TRBJ2-7; maybe TRBD1 (5 bases). Germline CDR1 is SGHRS and CDR2 is YFSETQ. This CDR3 has 14 amino acids. Trimming took 0 bases from V and 3 from J, leaving 10 bases between them.

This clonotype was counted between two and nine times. The DNA of the CDR3 is TGTGCCAGCTCCGGGACAGGGAAGGAAGATACGCAGTATTTT. It codes for CASSGTGKEDTQYF. The chain joins TRBV28 to TRBJ2-3; 9 bases are a match to TRBD1. The CDR3 consists of 14 residues. The germline V gene encodes CDR1 MDHEN and CDR2 SYDVKM. The ends lost 8 bases at V and 5 bases at J; junction bases unmatched: 8.

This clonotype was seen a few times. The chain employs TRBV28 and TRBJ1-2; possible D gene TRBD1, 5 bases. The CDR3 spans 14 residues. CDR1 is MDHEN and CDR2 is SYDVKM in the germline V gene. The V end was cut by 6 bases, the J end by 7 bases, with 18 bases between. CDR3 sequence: CASRDQGPLGGYTF. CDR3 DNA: TGTGCCAGCAGAGACCAGGGACCTCTGGGTGGCTACACCTTC.

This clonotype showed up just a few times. The CDR3 loop is CASSPIRSGLRSNTEAFF. Written as DNA, the CDR3 is TGTGCCAGCTCACCAATCCGAAGCGGTCTCCGGTCTAACACTGAAGCTTTCTTT. The rearrangement joins TRBV18 to TRBJ1-1, with unresolved D. V was cut by 2 bases and J by 2 bases, with 21 bases left in between. CDR1 and CDR2 from the germline V gene are KGHSH and LQKENI. The CDR3 contains 18 residues.

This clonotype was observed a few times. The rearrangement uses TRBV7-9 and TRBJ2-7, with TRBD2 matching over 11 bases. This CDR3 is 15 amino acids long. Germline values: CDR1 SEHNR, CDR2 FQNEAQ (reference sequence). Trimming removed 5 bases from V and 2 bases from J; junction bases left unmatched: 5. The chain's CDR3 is CASSGGLAGTYEQYF. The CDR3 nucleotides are TGTGCCAGCAGCGGCGGACTAGCGGGTACCTACGAGCAGTACTTC.

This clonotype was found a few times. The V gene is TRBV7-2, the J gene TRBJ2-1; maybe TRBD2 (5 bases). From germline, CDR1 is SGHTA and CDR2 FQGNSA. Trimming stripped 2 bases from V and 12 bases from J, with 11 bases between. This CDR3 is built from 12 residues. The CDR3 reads CASSLKPAGQFF. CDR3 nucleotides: TGTGCCAGCAGCTTAAAACCGGCGGGGCAGTTCTTC.

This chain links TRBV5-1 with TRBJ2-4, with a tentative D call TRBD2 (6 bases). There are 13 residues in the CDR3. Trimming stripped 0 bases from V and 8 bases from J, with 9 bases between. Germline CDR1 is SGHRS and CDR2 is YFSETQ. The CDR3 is CASSLGTGDIQYF. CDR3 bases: TGCGCCAGCAGCTTGGGGACGGGAGACATTCAGTACTTC.

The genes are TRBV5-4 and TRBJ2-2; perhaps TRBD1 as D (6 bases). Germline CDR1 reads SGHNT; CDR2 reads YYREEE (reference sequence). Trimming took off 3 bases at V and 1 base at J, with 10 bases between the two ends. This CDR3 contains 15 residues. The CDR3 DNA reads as TGTGCCAGCAGCTCGGGACACCTGAACACCGGGGAGCTGTTTTTT. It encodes CASSSGHLNTGELFF.